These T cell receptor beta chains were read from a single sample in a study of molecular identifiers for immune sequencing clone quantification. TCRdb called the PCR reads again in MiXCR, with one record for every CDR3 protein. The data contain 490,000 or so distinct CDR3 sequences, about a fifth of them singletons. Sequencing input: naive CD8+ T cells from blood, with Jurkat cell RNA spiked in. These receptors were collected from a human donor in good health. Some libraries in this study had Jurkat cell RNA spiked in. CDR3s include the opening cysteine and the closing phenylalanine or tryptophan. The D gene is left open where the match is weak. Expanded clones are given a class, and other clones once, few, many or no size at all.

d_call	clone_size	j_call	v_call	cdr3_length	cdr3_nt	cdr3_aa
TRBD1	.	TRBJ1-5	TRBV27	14	TGTGCCAGCAGTATGACAGGGGGCAAGCAGCCCCAGCATTTT	CASSMTGGKQPQHF
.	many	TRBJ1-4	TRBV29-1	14	TGCAGCGTTGACGAGGACGGAACAAATGAAAAACTGTTTTTT	CSVDEDGTNEKLFF
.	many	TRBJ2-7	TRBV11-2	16	TGTGCCAGCAACCAGGCCCGGGACACGGGGGACTACGAGCAGTACTTC	CASNQARDTGDYEQYF
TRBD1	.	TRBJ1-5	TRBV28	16	TGTGCCAGCAGTCCCACAGGGGGCCGAAGCAATCAGCCCCAGCATTTT	CASSPTGGRSNQPQHF
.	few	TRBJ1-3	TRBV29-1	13	TGCAGCGTTGGGCACTTCTCTGGAAACACCATATATTTT	CSVGHFSGNTIYF
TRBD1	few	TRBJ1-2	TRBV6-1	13	TGTGCCGGCTGGGACAGGGAGAACTATGGCTACACCTTC	CAGWDRENYGYTF
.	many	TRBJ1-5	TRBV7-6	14	TGTGCCAGCAGCCCCGAGGGGACCAATCAGCCCCAGCATTTT	CASSPEGTNQPQHF
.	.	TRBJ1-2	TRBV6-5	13	TGTGCCAGCAGCCGAGGGGATTACTATGGCTACACCTTC	CASSRGDYYGYTF
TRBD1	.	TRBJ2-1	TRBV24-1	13	TGTGCCACCAGCATAAGACAGGGCACTGAGCAGTTCTTC	CATSIRQGTEQFF
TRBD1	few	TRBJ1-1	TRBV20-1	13	TGCAGTGCTTGGGGACAGTTCAACACTGAAGCTTTCTTT	CSAWGQFNTEAFF
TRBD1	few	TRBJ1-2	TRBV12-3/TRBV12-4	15	TGTGCCAGCAGTCCTGGACAGGGGGCGGGATATGGCTACACCTTC	CASSPGQGAGYGYTF
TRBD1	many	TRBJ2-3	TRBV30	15	TGTGCCTGGAGTGCGACAGGGGGCCCCACAGATACGCAGTATTTT	CAWSATGGPTDTQYF
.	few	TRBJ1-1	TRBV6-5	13	TGTGCCAGCAGTCTCCAGGGGTTAACTGAAGCTTTCTTT	CASSLQGLTEAFF
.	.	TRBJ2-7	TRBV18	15	TGTGCCAGCTCACCTCCGGGGCGCATTGCCTACGAGCAGTACTTC	CASSPPGRIAYEQYF
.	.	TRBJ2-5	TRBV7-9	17	TGTGCCAGCGGCTTGACAGGCCTTTTAGTAGGAGGGGAGACCCAGTACTTC	CASGLTGLLVGGETQYF
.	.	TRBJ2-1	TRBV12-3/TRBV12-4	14	TGTGCCAGCAGTTCCCCATTACAGGGCAATGAGCAGTTCTTC	CASSSPLQGNEQFF
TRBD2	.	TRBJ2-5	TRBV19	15	TGTGCCAGCCGATTAGACCCCGGACTAGCGGGACCCCAGTACTTC	CASRLDPGLAGPQYF
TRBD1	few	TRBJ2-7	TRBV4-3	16	TGCGCCAGCAGCCAAGATAGTGCAGGGGGCAGCTACGAGCAGTACTTC	CASSQDSAGGSYEQYF
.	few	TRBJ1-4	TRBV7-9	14	TGTGCCAGCAGCTTAGCGGTCCGCGGTGAAAAACTGTTTTTT	CASSLAVRGEKLFF
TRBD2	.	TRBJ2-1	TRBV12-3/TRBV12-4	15	TGTGCCAGCAGTCCGGGACTAGCGGGAGAGGATGAGCAGTTCTTC	CASSPGLAGEDEQFF
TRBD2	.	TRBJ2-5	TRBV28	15	TGTGCCAGCAGTTTACGCCTAGCGGGACTAGAGACCCAGTACTTC	CASSLRLAGLETQYF
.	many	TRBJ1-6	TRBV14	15	TGTGCCAGCAGCCAAGATCAGAATTTTAATTCACCCCTCCACTTT	CASSQDQNFNSPLHF
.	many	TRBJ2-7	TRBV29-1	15	TGCAGCGTTGAAGAGCCAGGGTCCCGCTCCTACGAGCAGTACTTC	CSVEEPGSRSYEQYF
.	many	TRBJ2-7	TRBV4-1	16	TGCGCCAGCAGCCAAGATAGAGCGGGTTTAACCTACGAGCAGTACTTC	CASSQDRAGLTYEQYF
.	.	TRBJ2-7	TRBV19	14	TGTGCCAGTAGTATAGATCAGGGAAGGAACGAGCAGTACTTC	CASSIDQGRNEQYF
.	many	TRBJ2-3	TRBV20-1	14	TGCAGTGCTAGAGGGAGTCGAGGCACAGATACGCAGTATTTT	CSARGSRGTDTQYF
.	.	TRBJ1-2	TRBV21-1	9	TGTGCCAGCCTCTATGGCTACACCTTC	CASLYGYTF
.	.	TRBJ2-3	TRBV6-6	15	TGTGCCAGCACCGGCCGAGGTTATAGCAATCAGCCCCAGTATTTT	CASTGRGYSNQPQYF
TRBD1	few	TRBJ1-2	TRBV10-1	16	TGCGCCAGCACCGCGACAGGGAATCAATCAAGCTATGGCTACACCTTC	CASTATGNQSSYGYTF
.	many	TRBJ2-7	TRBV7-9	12	TGTGTTACAGCGGAGAGCTCCTACGAGCAGTACTTC	CVTAESSYEQYF
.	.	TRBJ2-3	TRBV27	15	TGTGCCAGCAGTATAAACATGATGTTGTCCGATACGCAGTATTTT	CASSINMMLSDTQYF
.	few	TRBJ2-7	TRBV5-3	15	TGTGCCAGCAGCTTGACCGAGACGGCCTCCTACGAGCAGTACTTC	CASSLTETASYEQYF
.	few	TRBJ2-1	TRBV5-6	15	TGTGCCACCTCCTGGTTGCGGGAACCTTACAATGAGCAGTTCTTC	CATSWLREPYNEQFF
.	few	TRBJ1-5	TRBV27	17	TGTGCCAGCAGCACTTTACCGGGACTTCTTAGCAATCAGCCCCAGCATTTT	CASSTLPGLLSNQPQHF
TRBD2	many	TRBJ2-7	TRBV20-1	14	TGCAGTGCCCCCGGGACTAGCGGCACCTACGAGCAGTACTTC	CSAPGTSGTYEQYF
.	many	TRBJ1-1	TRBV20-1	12	TGCAGTGCTAGCAAGCCGAACACTGAAGCTTTCTTT	CSASKPNTEAFF
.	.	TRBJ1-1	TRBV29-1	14	TGCAGCGTTTATCAAGGGTTAGTTTATACTGAAGCTTTCTTT	CSVYQGLVYTEAFF
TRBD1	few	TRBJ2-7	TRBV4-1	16	TGCGCCAGCAGCCAAGAAGCCCGGACAGGCACCTACGAGCAGTACTTC	CASSQEARTGTYEQYF
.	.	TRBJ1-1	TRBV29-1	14	TGCAGCGTTGATACGGGCAGCTTGAACACTGAAGCTTTCTTC	CSVDTGSLNTEAFF
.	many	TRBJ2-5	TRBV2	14	TGTGCCAGCAGAAGGGGCGGGGAGAGGAAGACCCAGTACTTC	CASRRGGERKTQYF
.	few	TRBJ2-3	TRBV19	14	TGTGCCAGTAGTAGAGTGGGGGGAACAGATACGCAGTATTTT	CASSRVGGTDTQYF
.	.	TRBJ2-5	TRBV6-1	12	TGTGCCAGCGGTGAATGGGGGGAGACCCAGTACTTC	CASGEWGETQYF
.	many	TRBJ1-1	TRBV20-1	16	TGCAGTGCCCCAACTAGGGTAGCACCGGGGGGCACTGAAGCTTTCTTT	CSAPTRVAPGGTEAFF
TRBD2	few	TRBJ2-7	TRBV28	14	TGTGCCAGCAGCACGGGACTAGACCTGTACGAGCAGTACTTC	CASSTGLDLYEQYF
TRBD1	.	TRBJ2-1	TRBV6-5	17	TGTGCCGGCAGTTACCAGGGACAGCCGATCTCCTACAATGAGCAGTTCTTC	CAGSYQGQPISYNEQFF
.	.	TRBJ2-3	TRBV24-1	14	TGTGCCACCAGTGAGGGGGCGCAGGAAGATACGCAGTATTTT	CATSEGAQEDTQYF
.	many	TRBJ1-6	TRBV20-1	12	TGCAGGGCGTCGGGGCTTAATTCACCCCTCCACTTT	CRASGLNSPLHF
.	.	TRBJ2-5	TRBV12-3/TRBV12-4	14	TGTGCCAGCGGTTTACCCGGGTCGGAGGAGACCCAGTACTTC	CASGLPGSEETQYF
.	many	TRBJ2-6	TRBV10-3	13	TGTGCCGTCCACGGGCCTGGGGCCAACGTCCTGACTTTC	CAVHGPGANVLTF
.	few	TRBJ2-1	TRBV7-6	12	TGTGCCAGCAGCACGAGGGTCAATGAGCAGTTCTTC	CASSTRVNEQFF
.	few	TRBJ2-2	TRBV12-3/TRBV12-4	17	TGTGCCAGCAGCCGGCCGGAACCGGGACATCCCACCGGGGAGCTGTTTTTT	CASSRPEPGHPTGELFF
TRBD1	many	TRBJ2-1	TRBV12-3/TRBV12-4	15	TGTGCCAGCAGCCCCGGGACAGGGCTTTACAATGAGCAGTTCTTC	CASSPGTGLYNEQFF
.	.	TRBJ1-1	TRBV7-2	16	TGTGCCAGCAGCTTAGCTGTTGTAGGGGGAAACACTGAAGCTTTCTTT	CASSLAVVGGNTEAFF
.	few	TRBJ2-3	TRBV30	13	TGTGCCTGGAAGTGGGAAAGCACAGATACGCAGTATTTT	CAWKWESTDTQYF
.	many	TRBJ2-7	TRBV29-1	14	TGCAGCGTTGAAGGCTTGGAGGGGGGCTACGAGCAGTACTTC	CSVEGLEGGYEQYF
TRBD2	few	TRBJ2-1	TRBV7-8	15	TGTGCCAGCAGCTTAGACCTAGCGGGGGGTGGCGAGCAGTTCTTC	CASSLDLAGGGEQFF
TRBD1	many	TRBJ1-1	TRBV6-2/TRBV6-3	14	TGTGCCAGCACCAGAGAGGGCCCGACAGGGGAAGCTTTCTTT	CASTREGPTGEAFF
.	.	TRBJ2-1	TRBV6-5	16	TGTGCCAGCAGTTACTCGTCGCCCACGTGGGGCAATGAGCAGTTCTTC	CASSYSSPTWGNEQFF
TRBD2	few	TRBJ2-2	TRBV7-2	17	TGTGCCAGCAGCTCCCCCCCGAGCGGGGAGAACACCGGGGAGCTGTTTTTT	CASSSPPSGENTGELFF